This TCR beta chain was obtained from a study of T cell repertoires in cytomegalovirus infection. Across the study: Selected CMV epitopes included recently identified HLA-C-restricted ones as well as well-studied HLA-B-restricted ones. From public TCR beta signatures came an indication of both CMV infection and matching HLA type.

Study outcomes and limitations: The study identified carriers of CMV plus the relevant HLA from cumulative public TCR beta family frequency. Dominating the ex vivo response were HLA-C-restricted CMV-specific TCR beta clonotypes.

Using its own MiXCR run on the reads, TCRdb lists one record per CDR3 protein. The data contain roughly 46,000 distinct CDR3 sequences, around 18% of them singletons. To note about this clonotype: Its target is not known.

V was clipped by 5 bases and J by 5 bases; unmatched bases: 7. Looked up from germline, CDR1 is MNHNS and CDR2 is SASEGT. This CDR3 has 14 residues. The chain has TRBV6-1 and TRBJ2-7, with 9 positions matching TRBD1. The TCR was taken from a human donor in good health (CMV status not recorded). Some clones in this sample may be carry-over from other donors' samples. This specimen was CD8+ T cells from cultured PBMCs, taken from culture after CMV antigen stimulation. The CDR3 DNA follows: TGTGCCAGCAGTTTCGGGACAGGGTCGGACGAGCAGTACTTC. Its protein is CASSFGTGSDEQYF.